The T cell receptor beta chain under discussion was sequenced for a study of metastatic and nonmetastatic thyroid tumors. This clone was recorded once. Per the original methods: The study built a papillary thyroid cancer distant-metastasis classifier from CDR3 differences across clinicopathological groups. TCRdb reprocessed the PCR reads using MiXCR. The V and J calls come from TCRdb's annotation, not from the publication. The profile covers about 20,000 clones, with over 9% appearing a single time and 7.5% to 8% taken by the ten largest. Every patient was untreated before thyroid surgery. In germline, CDR1 is SGHTA, CDR2 FQGTGA. Unmatched junction bases numbered 5, after V lost 3 bases and J lost 8 bases. The CDR3 totals 13 residues.

The chain carries TRBV7-3 and TRBJ1-2, with TRBD1 matching over 8 bases. The sequenced sample consisted of blood. This TCR was recovered from a female donor with papillary thyroid cancer or a benign thyroid nodule (not recorded which). Some clones in this sample may be carry-over from other donors' samples. The CDR3 region is CASSLDRDKGYTF. DNA of the CDR3: TGTGCCAGCAGCTTGGACAGGGATAAGGGCTACACCTTC.